This TCR beta chain was identified during a study of T cell changes during pregnancy in multiple sclerosis. Clones were read by immunoSEQ multiplex PCR, and TCRdb kept only the in-frame ones, dropping some. There are around 57,000 clones in the sample; 70% to 90% occur only once, and 0.89% lies in the top ten. In this sample, this clone turned up once. This CDR3 spans 14 amino acids. Germline V CDR1 and CDR2: LGHNA, YSLEER. With 4 bases clipped from V and 1 base from J, the junction kept 1 base outside the gene matches. This receptor was identified in a female donor in good health, enrolled as a control in a pregnancy study. The chain has TRBV4-3 and TRBJ1-1, with 9 bases lining up with TRBD1. The sequencing here drew on peripheral blood, taken in the first trimester of pregnancy. The DNA for the CDR3 is TGCGCCAGCAGCCTGGACAGGGGGAACACTGAAGCTTTCTTT. Protein product: CASSLDRGNTEAFF.